One and the same sample provided the 11 T cell receptor beta chains below, sequenced in a study of early T cells in non-severe SARS-CoV-2 infection. TCRdb called the 5' RACE reads again in MiXCR, with one record for every CDR3 protein. The sample has around 77,000 distinct CDR3 sequences; 10% are singletons. This specimen consisted of whole blood, obtained at baseline. The receptor set was obtained from an adult who was a healthcare worker with PCR-confirmed SARS-CoV-2 infection or an uninfected control (not recorded which).

This clonotype was counted only a few times. The chain recombines TRBV24-1 with TRBJ2-1; 9 bases fit TRBD1. The V gene's germline CDR1 is KGHDR and CDR2 SFDVKD. V was pared by 4 bases and J by 5 bases, with 8 bases of the junction left unmatched. This CDR3 is built from 16 residues. CDR3 loop: CATSDPRQGVDNEQFF. The CDR3 DNA follows: TGTGCCACCAGTGACCCCCGACAGGGGGTGGACAATGAGCAGTTCTTC.

This clonotype was detected a few times. The chain combines TRBV28 with TRBJ1-1; D possibly corresponds to TRBD1 (5 bases). Trimming pared 4 bases from V and 5 bases from J, leaving 20 bases between. This CDR3 is 16 amino acids long. From germline, CDR1 is MDHEN and CDR2 SYDVKM. CDR3 sequence: CASSSVGRGLGTEAFF. CDR3 in DNA: TGTGCCAGCAGTTCCGTCGGGCGGGGCTTGGGAACTGAAGCTTTCTTT.

This clonotype appeared a few times. The gene calls are TRBV18 and TRBJ2-1; perhaps TRBD2 as D (5 bases). The V gene lost 5 bases and the J gene lost 4 bases, with 24 bases spanning the gap. The CDR3 has 18 amino acids. Germline V gene lookup returns CDR1 KGHSH and CDR2 LQKENI. In nucleotides, the CDR3 is TGTGCCAGCTCATTAAATTTTTGGCCCATCGGGATTTACAATGAGCAGTTCTTC. It codes for CASSLNFWPIGIYNEQFF.

This chain joins TRBV13 and TRBJ2-6; no reliable D call. Germline V gene sequence: CDR1 PRHDT, CDR2 FYEKMQ (reference sequence). V lost 3 bases and J 2 bases, leaving 11 bases between the germline ends. The CDR3 is made up of 16 amino acids. CDR3 bases: TGTGCCAGCAGCTTCGCAGCGTGGCCTGGGGCCAACGTCCTGACTTTC. Translation gives CASSFAAWPGANVLTF.

Comment on this clonotype: At one end, the junction sequence differs from germline, possibly due to a read error. The chain uses TRBV7-2 and TRBJ2-7; D remains unclear. The CDR3 covers 11 residues. Germline V gives CDR1 SGHTA, CDR2 FQGNSA. The CDR3 nucleotides read TGTGTCAGCAGCTCCAGCTACGAGCAGTACTTC. Translation gives CVSSSSYEQYF.

This clonotype was recorded many times. This chain links TRBV10-3 with TRBJ2-7; TRBD2 is a possible D gene (6 bases). CDR3 length: 13 residues. V gave up 2 bases and J gave up 7 bases, with 12 bases separating them. Germline CDR1 reads ENHRY; CDR2 reads SYGVKD. The CDR3 DNA follows: TGTGCCATCAGTGAGGGAGGGGTCGGGGAGCAGTACTTC. Its translation is CAISEGGVGEQYF.

The chain combines TRBV6-5 with TRBJ2-7, with D tentatively TRBD2 (5 bases). Germline-derived CDR1 and CDR2 are MNHEY and SVGAGI. Deletions cut 4 bases from V and 3 bases from J, with 13 bases between. The CDR3 has 14 residues. The CDR3 sequence is CASSSPSGVYEQYF. CDR3 coding DNA: TGTGCCAGCAGTTCTCCATCCGGGGTCTACGAGCAGTACTTC.

Only a few counts were recorded for this clonotype. The chain is built from TRBV30 and TRBJ2-7; D is perhaps TRBD1 (5 bases). Trimming shortened V by 5 bases and J by 3 bases, and 8 bases separated the two germline ends. Germline values: CDR1 GTSNPN, CDR2 SVGIG (reference sequence). The CDR3 runs to 11 residues. CDR3 in amino acids: CAWEDNYEQYF. CDR3 DNA sequence: TGTGCCTGGGAGGACAACTACGAGCAGTACTTC.

The V and J genes are TRBV25-1 and TRBJ1-2, with TRBD1 matching over 9 bases. The CDR3 spans 15 residues. With 4 bases clipped from V and 4 bases from J, the junction kept 7 bases outside the gene matches. CDR1 and CDR2 from the germline V gene are MGHDK and SYGVNS. The CDR3 bases are TGTGCCAGCAGTGGACTTGGGACAGGGCTCTATGGCTACACCTTC. Amino acids: CASSGLGTGLYGYTF.

This clonotype appeared a few times. The V call is TRBV11-2, the J call TRBJ2-3; TRBD2 might be the D (5 bases). Trimming stripped 2 bases from V and 4 bases from J, with 13 bases between. This CDR3 has 15 amino acids. The germline V gene has CDR1 SGHAT and CDR2 FQNNGV. The CDR3 region has the DNA TGTGCCAGCAGCTTATCCATTGGAGGTTCAGATACGCAGTATTTT. It translates to CASSLSIGGSDTQYF.

This clonotype was counted only a few times. The chain has TRBV6-6 and TRBJ2-1, with D unresolved. This CDR3 region has 15 residues. Germline V gives CDR1 MNHNY, CDR2 SVGAGI (reference sequence). The V end was cut by 0 bases, the J end by 2 bases, with 8 bases between. CDR3 in amino acids: CASSYSFVPYNEQFF. The CDR3 region has the DNA TGTGCCAGCAGTTACTCTTTCGTCCCCTACAATGAGCAGTTCTTC.